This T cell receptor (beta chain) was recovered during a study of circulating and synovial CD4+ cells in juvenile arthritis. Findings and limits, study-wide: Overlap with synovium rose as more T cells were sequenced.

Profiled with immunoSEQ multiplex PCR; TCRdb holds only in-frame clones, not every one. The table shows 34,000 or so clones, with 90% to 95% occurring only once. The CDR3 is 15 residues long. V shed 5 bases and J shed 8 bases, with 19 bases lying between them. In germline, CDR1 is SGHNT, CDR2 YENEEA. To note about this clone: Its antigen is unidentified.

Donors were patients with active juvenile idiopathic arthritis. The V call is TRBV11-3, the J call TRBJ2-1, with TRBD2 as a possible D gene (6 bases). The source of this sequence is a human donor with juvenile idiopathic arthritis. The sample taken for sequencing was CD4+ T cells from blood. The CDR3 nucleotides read TGTGCCAGCAGCCTCCTGGGGGGACCATGGGATGAGCAGTTCTTC. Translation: CASSLLGGPWDEQFF. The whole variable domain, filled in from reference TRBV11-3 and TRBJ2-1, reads EAGVVQSPRYKIIEKKQPVAFWCNPISGHNTLYWYLQNLGQGPELLIRYENEEAVDDSQLPKDRFSAERLKGVDSTLKIQPAELGDSAVYLCASSLLGGPWDEQFFGPGTRLTVL.